The clone carrying this T cell receptor (beta chain) was picked up many times. TCRdb called the PCR reads again in MiXCR, with one record for every CDR3 protein. Among 300,000 to 400,000 distinct CDR3 sequences listed, about a fifth were seen once. The authors gated naive CD8 T cells as CD8+CD4-CCR7+CD45RA+ for sorting. The sample is drawn from a study of molecular identifiers for immune sequencing clone quantification. The sample comprised naive CD8+ T cells from blood, with Jurkat cell RNA spiked in. Subset denoted: FACS-sorted CD8+CD4-CCR7+CD45RA+ naive T cells. The TCR originated in a human donor in good health. Some libraries in this study had Jurkat cell RNA spiked in.

Here the CDR3 DNA reads TGCAGTGCTAGAGATCTGCCTAGTAACGAGCAGTACTTC. Translated: CSARDLPSNEQYF. V gene TRBV20-1 combines with J gene TRBJ2-7, with D unclear. V shed 0 bases and J shed 5 bases, with 11 bases lying between them. This CDR3 has 13 amino acids. Germline assignment: CDR1 DFQATT and CDR2 SNEGSKA (reference sequence).